These 24 T cell receptor beta chains originate from one sample sequenced in a study of T cells in Graves' hyperthyroidism and ophthalmopathy. The TCR beta CDR3 regions underwent amplification using RNA transcripts as the source. The HTBI primer set served for first-round RT-PCR of the TCR CDR3. TCRdb redid the calling of the multiplex PCR reads with MiXCR, one entry per CDR3 protein. The data hold 540,000 or so distinct CDR3 sequences, with about 15% observed a single time. The material sequenced was blood. The receptors here all came from a woman aged 25 to 39 with Graves' hyperthyroidism.

This clonotype was seen repeatedly, ten times or more. This chain uses TRBV12-3 or TRBV12-4 with TRBJ2-1, with 8 nucleotides matching TRBD2. The CDR3 spans 16 residues. J was trimmed by 5 bases and V by 6 bases; bases with no gene match: 12. The CDR3, as DNA: TGTGCCAGCAGCGCCGGGACTAGGGTCAAGGACAATGAGCAGTTCTTC. It codes for CASSAGTRVKDNEQFF.

Ten or more counts support this clonotype. The CDR3 region is CASSLDPTTAYEQYF. The CDR3 DNA follows: TGTGCCAGCAGCTTGGATCCCACAACGGCCTACGAGCAGTACTTC. The rearrangement uses TRBV5-5 and TRBJ2-7; D call uncertain. Germline CDR1 reads SGHKS; CDR2 reads YYEKEE (reference sequence). The V end was cut by 0 bases, the J end by 2 bases, with 12 bases between. The length of the CDR3 is 15 residues.

This clonotype has at least ten counts. This sequence joins TRBV10-3 and TRBJ1-1; TRBD1 agrees at 9 bases. This CDR3 region has 13 residues. Germline V gene sequence: CDR1 ENHRY, CDR2 SYGVKD. Trimming at V came to 10 bases and at J to 0 bases, leaving 3 bases not matched to a gene. The CDR3 DNA sequence: TGTGCCAGAAGACAGGGGGTGAACACTGAAGCTTTCTTT. Its protein is CARRQGVNTEAFF.

In its sample, this clonotype was seen many times. The V gene is TRBV6-2 or TRBV6-3, the J gene TRBJ1-5, with a weak D call TRBD1 (6 bases). There are 15 residues in the CDR3. V lost 4 bases and J lost 3, with 13 bases in between. Germline values: CDR1 MNHEY, CDR2 SVGEGT. Here the CDR3 DNA reads TGTGCCAGCAGTTTAAGCAGGGGATCCAATCAGCCCCAGCATTTT. Amino acid sequence: CASSLSRGSNQPQHF.

This clonotype has at least ten counts. The chain employs TRBV5-1 and TRBJ2-1; 16 bases line up with TRBD2. Germline CDR1 is SGHRS and CDR2 is YFSETQ. CDR3 length equals 20 residues. The trim removed 3 bases at V and 5 bases at J, leaving 14 bases unmatched. CDR3 protein: CASSWGLAGGPRFENNEQFF. The DNA for the CDR3 is TGCGCCAGCAGCTGGGGACTAGCGGGAGGGCCCCGCTTCGAGAACAATGAGCAGTTCTTC.

J is TRBJ2-2 and V is TRBV19; 9 nucleotides line up with TRBD2. V lost 7 bases, J lost 1 base, and 4 bases stayed unmatched. The germline CDR1 and CDR2 sequences are LNHDA and SQIVND (reference sequence). The CDR3 consists of 15 residues. Here the CDR3 reads CASNSGSRNTGELFF. The CDR3, as DNA: TGTGCCAGTAATAGCGGGAGTCGGAACACCGGGGAGCTGTTTTTT. Together with reference TRBV19 and TRBJ2-2, the CDR3 gives the full variable domain: DGGITQSPKYLFRKEGQNVTLSCEQNLNHDAMYWYRQDPGQGLRLIYYSQIVNDFQKGDIAEGYSVSREKKESFPLTVTSAQKNPTAFYLCASNSGSRNTGELFFGEGSRLTVL.

This rearrangement joins TRBV3-1 to TRBJ1-3, with a possible D match to TRBD1 (5 bases). There are 16 residues in the CDR3. From germline, CDR1 is LGHDT and CDR2 YNNKEL (reference sequence). Trimming stripped 4 bases from V and 4 bases from J, with 17 bases between. CDR3 DNA: TGTGCCAGCAGCCCAGGGAGGGGTCCGGGCGGAAACACCATATATTTT. Protein product: CASSPGRGPGGNTIYF.

Ten or more counts support this clonotype. The CDR3 region is CASSQVRLAGSEQFF. The DNA for the CDR3 is TGTGCCAGCAGCCAAGTGCGTCTAGCGGGGAGTGAGCAGTTCTTC. V gene TRBV3-1 combines with J gene TRBJ2-1; 9 bases agree with TRBD2. V was clipped by 1 base and J by 9 bases; unmatched bases: 7. This CDR3 contains 15 residues. Germline CDR1 and CDR2: LGHDT and YNNKEL (reference sequence).

This clonotype was seen ten or more times. The chain uses TRBV11-2 and TRBJ1-3; D is uncertain. The V gene's germline CDR1 is SGHAT and CDR2 FQNNGV. CDR3 length: 13 amino acids. The germline V and J ends were trimmed by 0 bases and 5 bases, with 5 bases remaining between them. CDR3 protein: CASSLDSRNTIYF. CDR3 bases: TGTGCCAGCAGCTTAGATAGTCGAAACACCATATATTTT.

V is TRBV20-1 and J is TRBJ1-2; the match to TRBD1 covers 11 bases. The CDR3 length is 15 residues. V lost 0 bases to trimming and J lost 7 bases; unmatched junction nucleotides: 7. Per germline, CDR1 DFQATT and CDR2 SNEGSKA (reference sequence). The CDR3 loop is CSARDFGQGAAGYTF. The CDR3 region has the DNA TGCAGTGCTAGAGATTTCGGACAGGGGGCAGCTGGCTACACCTTC.

In this sample, this clonotype turned up a few times. The chain has TRBV2 and TRBJ1-4, with no clear D. This CDR3 spans 13 amino acids. Germline CDR1 reads SNHLY; CDR2 reads FYNNEI. The V end was cut by 7 bases, the J end by 3 bases, with 9 bases between. For the CDR3, the DNA is TGTGCCAGCAAAGGCAGCTCTAATGAAAAACTGTTTTTT. Protein: CASKGSSNEKLFF.

The V gene is TRBV6-2 or TRBV6-3, the J gene TRBJ2-7, with D maybe TRBD2 (6 bases). V lost 5 bases to trimming and J lost 2 bases, with 19 bases between them. This CDR3 has 16 residues. Germline loops: CDR1 MNHEY, CDR2 SVGEGT. CDR3 region: CASSPPRGPATYEQYF. DNA of the CDR3: TGTGCCAGCAGTCCTCCGCGGGGCCCCGCCACCTACGAGCAGTACTTC.

This clonotype showed up just a few times. The chain uses TRBV27 and TRBJ2-1; no clear D. The CDR3 loop spans 12 amino acids. Germline CDR1 is MNHEY and CDR2 is SMNVEV (reference sequence). V was clipped by 4 bases and J by 10 bases, with 11 bases between them. DNA of the CDR3: TGTGCCAGCAGTTCCTTATCTTTGGAGCAGTTCTTC. Amino acids: CASSSLSLEQFF.

The sample holds many counts of this clonotype. The chain carries TRBV10-3 and TRBJ1-2; weak D call: TRBD1 (5 bases). Looked up from germline, CDR1 is ENHRY and CDR2 is SYGVKD. The CDR3 length is 16 residues. V dropped 2 bases and J dropped 8 bases, with 21 bases sitting between them. The CDR3 nucleotides are TGTGCCATCAGTGAGCGGCTCAGTCGCAGGGACGGCGGCTACACCTTC. Translation gives CAISERLSRRDGGYTF.

This clonotype has more than one count but fewer than ten. The V call is TRBV6-6, the J call TRBJ1-2; D not resolved. The V gene lost 2 bases and the J gene lost 3 bases, with 10 bases spanning the gap. This CDR3 is 14 amino acids long. Per germline, CDR1 MNHNY and CDR2 SVGAGI (reference sequence). The CDR3 region is CASSYSQDHYGYTF. The CDR3 nucleotides read TGTGCCAGCAGTTACAGCCAGGACCACTATGGCTACACCTTC.

A remark on this clonotype: Possible read error: a much larger clone is one base away. The chain employs TRBV7-9 and TRBJ1-1, with D possibly matching TRBD1 (5 bases). This CDR3 comprises 13 residues. CDR1 and CDR2 (germline): SEHNR, FQNEAQ (reference sequence). Trimming left V 1 base short and J 5 bases short, with 8 bases between. CDR3 sequence: CASSLEGQTEAFF. CDR3 in DNA: TGTGCCAGCAGCTTAGAGGGGCAGACTGAAGCTTTCTTT.

This clonotype was observed many times. V usage is TRBV13 and J usage is TRBJ2-1; no clear D gene. V was pared by 2 bases and J by 9 bases, with 14 bases between. Germline CDR1 PRHDT, CDR2 FYEKMQ (reference sequence). The CDR3 contains 14 residues. CDR3 bases: TGTGCCAGCAGCTTACACCGGCTGACGGTTGAGCAGTTCTTC. Its translation: CASSLHRLTVEQFF.

This clonotype came up many times. This sequence joins TRBV5-1 and TRBJ2-7; perhaps D is TRBD1 or TRBD2 (6 bases each). CDR3 length equals 15 residues. Deletions cut 0 bases from V and 6 bases from J, with 16 bases between. Looked up from germline, CDR1 is SGHRS and CDR2 is YFSETQ. CDR3 protein: CASSLVRGDGGEQYF. The CDR3 DNA reads as TGCGCCAGCAGCTTGGTAAGGGGGGACGGGGGCGAGCAGTACTTC.

This clonotype has at least ten counts. The V call is TRBV5-1, the J call TRBJ2-3, with TRBD2 matching 12 bases. V was pared by 3 bases and J by 3 bases, with 8 bases of the junction left unmatched. Germline V gene lookup returns CDR1 SGHRS and CDR2 YFSETQ. The CDR3 runs to 17 residues. The DNA of the CDR3 is TGCGCCAGCAGCTCGTTGACTAGCGGGAGTGGAACAGATACGCAGTATTTT. Translation: CASSSLTSGSGTDTQYF.

Comment on this clonotype: One base away lies a much larger clone, so this may be a sequencing read error. This sequence joins TRBV6-5 and TRBJ2-5; D gene uncertain. Germline CDR1 MNHEY, CDR2 SVGAGI. The CDR3 runs to 15 residues. Trimming left V 5 bases short and J 1 base short, with 14 bases between. This CDR3 reads CASSESRQPQETQYF. The CDR3 DNA reads as TGTGCCAGCAGTGAGTCGAGGCAGCCCCAAGAGACCCAGTACTTC.

This clonotype was observed many times. This chain connects TRBV24-1 to TRBJ1-5, with D unclear. The CDR3 length is 16 residues. V shed 6 bases and J shed 0 bases, with 14 bases lying between them. CDR1 KGHDR and CDR2 SFDVKD come from the germline V gene. As DNA, the CDR3 is TGTGCCACCAGTCCGGGCCGAACTAATAGCAATCAGCCCCAGCATTTT. This encodes CATSPGRTNSNQPQHF.

This clonotype was seen repeatedly, ten times or more. The chain is built from TRBV3-1 and TRBJ2-4; D gene uncertain. The length of the CDR3 is 14 residues. Germline CDR1 and CDR2: LGHDT and YNNKEL (reference sequence). The germline V and J ends were trimmed by 4 bases and 0 bases, with 7 bases remaining between them. In DNA form, the CDR3 reads TGTGCCAGCAGCCCGGGTGTAGCCAAAAACATTCAGTACTTC. Residues: CASSPGVAKNIQYF.

As for this clonotype: A much larger clonotype is one base distant, so this may be a read error. J is TRBJ2-4 and V is TRBV27; D unclear. The CDR3 loop spans 13 amino acids. The V gene lost 4 bases and the J gene lost 9 bases, with 13 bases spanning the gap. Germline V gene sequence: CDR1 MNHEY, CDR2 SMNVEV (reference sequence). This CDR3 reads CASSSGQYSIQYF. In nucleotides, the CDR3 is TGTGCCAGCAGTTCCGGGCAGTATAGCATTCAGTACTTC.

This clonotype has ten or more counts. The chain is built from TRBV18 and TRBJ1-2, with D maybe TRBD1 (5 bases). This CDR3 is 14 amino acids long. Germline V gives CDR1 KGHSH, CDR2 LQKENI. V was trimmed by 3 bases and J by 3 bases, leaving 11 bases between them. The DNA of the CDR3 is TGTGCCAGCTCACCGCCGTCAGGGTACTATGGCTACACCTTC. It encodes CASSPPSGYYGYTF.